This T cell receptor beta chain appears in the sequencing data of a study of yellow fever vaccine responses in identical twins (dated by TCRdb to about 2018). General notes on the study: In the study, vaccine-responding T cell clones were precisely tracked in identical twins. General findings and caveats noted by the study authors: According to the authors, in identical twins the way T cells responded to vaccination appeared partly convergent and partly personalized.

Via the germline V gene (reference sequence), CDR1 is SGHAT and CDR2 FQDESV. V is trimmed back by 1 base and J by 6 bases, and the junction contains 6 bases that no gene match accounts for. Reading from cysteine to phenylalanine, the CDR3 counts 16 amino acids. The only DNA kept is the CDR3, 48 bases in frame from the first base. Of note for this clonotype: The antigen this receptor binds is unknown. No base qualities exist here, and no much larger clone lies one base off it.

Library construction relied on RT-PCR. The data were produced on an Illumina HiSeq 2500. TCRdb trimmed the raw reads at Q25, called clones with MiXCR and kept productive beta chains. Every entry covers one CDR3 protein and lists the most common genes and DNA from its rows. Across this sample there are around 3,500 distinct CDR3 sequences, with 75% to 85% seen only once. In total, the top ten clones hold 3.7% of the sample. This sequence uses TRBV11-1 and TRBJ2-1, with 10 central nucleotides matching TRBD2. The TCR originated in a woman under 30 who received the yellow fever vaccine. Donor details come from another sample of the same person, matched by shared clones. The specimen was T cells from blood (PBMCs), unsorted or a sorted subset (not recorded which), collected before or after yellow fever vaccination (not recorded which). Here is the DNA: TGTGCCAGCAGCTTAGAGATTAGCGGGGGGATCAATGAGCAGTTCTTC. Its protein reads: CASSLEISGGINEQFF.